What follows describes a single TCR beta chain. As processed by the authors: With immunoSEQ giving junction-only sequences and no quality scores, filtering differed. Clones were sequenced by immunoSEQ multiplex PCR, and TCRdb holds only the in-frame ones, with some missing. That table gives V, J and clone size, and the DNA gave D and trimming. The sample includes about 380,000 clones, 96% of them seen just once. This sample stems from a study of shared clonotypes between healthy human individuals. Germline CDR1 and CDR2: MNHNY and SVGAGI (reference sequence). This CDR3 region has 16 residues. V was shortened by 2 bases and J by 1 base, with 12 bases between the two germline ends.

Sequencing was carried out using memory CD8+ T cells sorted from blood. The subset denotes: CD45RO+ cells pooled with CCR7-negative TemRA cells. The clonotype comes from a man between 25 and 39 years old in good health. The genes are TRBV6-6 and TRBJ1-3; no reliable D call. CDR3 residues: CASSYDVGYSGNTIYF. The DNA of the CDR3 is TGTGCCAGCAGTTACGATGTGGGGTATTCTGGAAACACCATATATTTT.